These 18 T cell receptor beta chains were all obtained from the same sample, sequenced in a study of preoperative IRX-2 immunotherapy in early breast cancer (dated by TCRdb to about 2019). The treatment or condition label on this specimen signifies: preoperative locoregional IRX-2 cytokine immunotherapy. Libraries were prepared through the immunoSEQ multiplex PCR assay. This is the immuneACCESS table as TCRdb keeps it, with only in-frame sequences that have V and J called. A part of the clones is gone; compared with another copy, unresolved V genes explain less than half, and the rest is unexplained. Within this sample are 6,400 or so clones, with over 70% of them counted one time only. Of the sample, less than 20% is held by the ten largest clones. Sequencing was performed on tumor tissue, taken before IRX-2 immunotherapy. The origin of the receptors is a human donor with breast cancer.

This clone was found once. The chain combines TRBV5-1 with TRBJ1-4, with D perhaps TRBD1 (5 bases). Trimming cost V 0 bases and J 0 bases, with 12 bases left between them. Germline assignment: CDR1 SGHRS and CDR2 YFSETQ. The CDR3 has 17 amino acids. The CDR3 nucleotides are TGCGCCAGCAGCTTGGCCGAGGGGATTGCAACTAATGAAAAACTGTTTTTT. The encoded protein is CASSLAEGIATNEKLFF.

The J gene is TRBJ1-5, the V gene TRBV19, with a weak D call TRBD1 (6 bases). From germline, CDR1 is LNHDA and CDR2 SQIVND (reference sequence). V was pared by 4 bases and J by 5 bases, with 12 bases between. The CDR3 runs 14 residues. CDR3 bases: TGTGCCAGTAGTACGAGGGGGAAAGATCAGCCCCAGCATTTT. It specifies CASSTRGKDQPQHF.

CDR3 residues: CASSPQAGPSYEQYF. CDR3 DNA sequence: TGTGCCAGCAGCCCCCAGGCAGGGCCATCCTACGAGCAGTACTTC. The chain carries TRBV7-7 and TRBJ2-7; possibly TRBD1 for D (5 bases). The CDR3 spans 15 residues. V lost 5 bases to trimming and J lost 1 base, with 15 bases between them. Germline V gene sequence: CDR1 SSHAT, CDR2 FNYEAQ (reference sequence).

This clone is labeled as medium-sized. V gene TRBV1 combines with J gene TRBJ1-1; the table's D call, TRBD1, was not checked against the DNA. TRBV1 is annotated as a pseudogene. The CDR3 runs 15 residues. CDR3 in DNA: TGCGCCAGCAGCCCAGCGGGACAGGGTAAGACTGAAGCTTTCTTT. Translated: CASSPAGQGKTEAFF.

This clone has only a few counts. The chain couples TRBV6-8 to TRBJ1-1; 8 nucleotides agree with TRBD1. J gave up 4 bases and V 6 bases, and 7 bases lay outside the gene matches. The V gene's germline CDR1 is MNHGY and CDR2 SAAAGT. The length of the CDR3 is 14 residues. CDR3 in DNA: TGTGCCAGCAGAGGACAGGGTTTGGTCACTGAAGCTTTCTTT. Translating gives CASRGQGLVTEAFF.

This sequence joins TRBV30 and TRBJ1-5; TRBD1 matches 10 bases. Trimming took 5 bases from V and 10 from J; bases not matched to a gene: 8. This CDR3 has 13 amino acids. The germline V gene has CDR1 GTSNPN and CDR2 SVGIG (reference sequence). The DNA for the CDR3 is TGTGCCTGGTCGACAGGGGGCAATAACCCCCAGCATTTT. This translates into CAWSTGGNNPQHF.

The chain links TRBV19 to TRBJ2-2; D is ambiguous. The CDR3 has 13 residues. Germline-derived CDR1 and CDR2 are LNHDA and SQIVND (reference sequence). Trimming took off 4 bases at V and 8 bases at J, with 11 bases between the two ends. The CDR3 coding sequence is TGTGCCAGTAGTAAGGCTGGCACTGGGGAGCTGTTTTTT. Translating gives CASSKAGTGELFF.

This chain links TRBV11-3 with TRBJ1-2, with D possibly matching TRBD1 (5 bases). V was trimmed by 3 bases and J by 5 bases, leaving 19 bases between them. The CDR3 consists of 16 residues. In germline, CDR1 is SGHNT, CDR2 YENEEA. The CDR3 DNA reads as TGTGCCAGCAGCTTGGCCGGGGCGGAAGGAGGGTATGGCTACACCTTC. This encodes CASSLAGAEGGYGYTF.

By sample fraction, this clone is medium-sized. The CDR3 coding sequence is TGTGCCAGTACCTCCGGATGGTATGGAGCTTTCTTT. Translated: CASTSGWYGAFF. This chain uses TRBV19 with TRBJ1-1; D not resolved. V was trimmed by 7 bases and J by 10 bases, leaving 16 bases between them. Per germline, CDR1 LNHDA and CDR2 SQIVND (reference sequence). CDR3 length: 12 residues.

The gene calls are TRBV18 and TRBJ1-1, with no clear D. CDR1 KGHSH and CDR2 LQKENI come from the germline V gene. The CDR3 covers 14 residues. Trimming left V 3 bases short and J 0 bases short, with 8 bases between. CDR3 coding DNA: TGTGCCAGCTCACCCTCACACTTGAACACTGAAGCTTTCTTT. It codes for CASSPSHLNTEAFF.

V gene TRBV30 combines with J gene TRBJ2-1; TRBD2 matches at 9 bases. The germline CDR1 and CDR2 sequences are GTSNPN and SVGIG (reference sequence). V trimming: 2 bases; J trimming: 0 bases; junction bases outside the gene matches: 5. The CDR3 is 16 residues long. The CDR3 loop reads CAWSKAGGASYNEQFF. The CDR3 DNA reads TGTGCCTGGAGTAAAGCGGGGGGCGCCTCCTACAATGAGCAGTTCTTC. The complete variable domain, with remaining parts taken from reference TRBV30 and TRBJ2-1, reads SQTIHQWPATLVQPVGSPLSLECTVEGTSNPNLYWYRQAAGRGLQLLFYSVGIGQISSEVPQNLSASRPQDRQFILSSKKLLLSDSGFYLCAWSKAGGASYNEQFFGPGTRLTVL.

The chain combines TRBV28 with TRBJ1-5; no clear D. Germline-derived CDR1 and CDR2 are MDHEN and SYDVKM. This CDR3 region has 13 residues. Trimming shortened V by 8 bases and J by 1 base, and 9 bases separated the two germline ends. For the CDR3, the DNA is TGTGCCAGCGTAGTGAAGAGCAATCAGCCCCAGCATTTT. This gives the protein CASVVKSNQPQHF.

The CDR3 sequence: CASSQSFVGTGADQPQHF. CDR3 nucleotide sequence: TGCGCCAGCAGTCAATCCTTTGTCGGGACAGGGGCAGACCAGCCCCAGCATTTT. V is TRBV23-1 and J is TRBJ1-5, with 10 bases lining up with TRBD1. TRBV23-1 is an open reading frame, and its role is uncertain. This CDR3 region has 18 residues. V was clipped by 0 bases and J by 7 bases; unmatched bases: 12.

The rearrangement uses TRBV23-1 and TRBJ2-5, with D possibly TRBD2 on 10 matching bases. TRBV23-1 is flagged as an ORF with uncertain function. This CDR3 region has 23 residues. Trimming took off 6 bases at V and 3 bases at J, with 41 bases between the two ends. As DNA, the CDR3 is TGCGCCAGCAGCCCCCGGCCGGGACAGGGATTCAGCGGGGGGGCCGAAGGGAAAGAGACCCAGTACTTC. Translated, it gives CASSPRPGQGFSGGAEGKETQYF.

CDR3 in amino acids: CASSPTATANEQFF. In nucleotides, the CDR3 is TGTGCCAGCTCACCAACCGCCACGGCGAATGAGCAGTTCTTC. The chain uses TRBV18 and TRBJ2-1; D ambiguous. V gave up 2 bases and J gave up 7 bases, with 12 bases separating them. The CDR3 has 14 residues. From germline, CDR1 is KGHSH and CDR2 LQKENI.

CDR3 coding DNA: TGTGCCAGCAGGGATGACAGGCGTTCCTACGAGCAGTACTTC. Protein: CASRDDRRSYEQYF. The chain links TRBV6-8 to TRBJ2-7, with a tentative D call TRBD1 (6 bases). The germline gives CDR1 MNHGY, CDR2 SAAAGT. Trimming removed 6 bases at V and 1 base at J, with 13 bases between. This CDR3 has 14 amino acids.

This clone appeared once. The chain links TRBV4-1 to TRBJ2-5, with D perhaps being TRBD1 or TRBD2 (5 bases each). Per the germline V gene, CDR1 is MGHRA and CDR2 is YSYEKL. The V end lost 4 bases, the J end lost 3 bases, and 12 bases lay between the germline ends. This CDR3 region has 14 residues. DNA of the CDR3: TGCGCCAGCAGCCTCACTAGAGGGGAAGAGACCCAGTACTTC. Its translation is CASSLTRGEETQYF.

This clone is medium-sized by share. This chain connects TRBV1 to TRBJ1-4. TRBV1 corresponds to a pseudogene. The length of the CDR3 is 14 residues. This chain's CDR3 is CASSPRGRREGLFF. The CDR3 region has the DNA TGCGCCAGCAGCCCTAGGGGGCGCAGGGAGGGACTGTTTTTT.